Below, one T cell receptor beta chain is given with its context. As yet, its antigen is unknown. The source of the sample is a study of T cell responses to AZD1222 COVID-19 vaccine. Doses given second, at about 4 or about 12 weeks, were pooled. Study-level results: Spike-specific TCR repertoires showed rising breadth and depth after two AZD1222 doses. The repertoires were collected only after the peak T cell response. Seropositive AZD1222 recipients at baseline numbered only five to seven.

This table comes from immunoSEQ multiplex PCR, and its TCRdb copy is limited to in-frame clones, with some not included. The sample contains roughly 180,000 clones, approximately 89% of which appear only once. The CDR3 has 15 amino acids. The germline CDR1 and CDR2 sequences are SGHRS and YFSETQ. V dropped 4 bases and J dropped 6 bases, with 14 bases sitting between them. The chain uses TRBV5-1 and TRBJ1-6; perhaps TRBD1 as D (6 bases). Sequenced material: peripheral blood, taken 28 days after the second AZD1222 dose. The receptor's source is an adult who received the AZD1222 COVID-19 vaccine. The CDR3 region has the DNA TGCGCCAGCAGCCCCCTGGACAGTATTAATTCACCCCTCCACTTT. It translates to CASSPLDSINSPLHF.